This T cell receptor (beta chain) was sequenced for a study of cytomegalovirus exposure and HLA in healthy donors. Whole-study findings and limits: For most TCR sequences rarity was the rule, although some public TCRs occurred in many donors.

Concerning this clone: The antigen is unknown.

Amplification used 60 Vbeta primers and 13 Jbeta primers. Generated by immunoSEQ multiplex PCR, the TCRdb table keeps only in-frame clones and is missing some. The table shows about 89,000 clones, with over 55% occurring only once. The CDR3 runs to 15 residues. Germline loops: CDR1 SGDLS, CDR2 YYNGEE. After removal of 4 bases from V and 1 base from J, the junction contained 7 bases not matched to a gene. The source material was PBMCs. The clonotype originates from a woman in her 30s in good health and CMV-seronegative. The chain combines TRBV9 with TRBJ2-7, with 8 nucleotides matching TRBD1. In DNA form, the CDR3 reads TGTGCCAGCAGCCCTCGGGACAGGCCGTCCTACGAGCAGTACTTC. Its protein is CASSPRDRPSYEQYF.